This is a list of T cell receptor beta chains from one sample in a study of identical twins. TCRdb analysed the 5' RACE reads with MiXCR anew, one entry per CDR3 protein. The data contain just under 650,000 distinct CDR3 sequences, under 8.5% of them singletons. The same data also contributed to another study, on yellow fever vaccine responses in identical twins.

Sequencing was done on a sample of PBMCs. These receptors all come from a young woman in good health. The CDR3 runs from the conserved cysteine through the conserved F or W. Each record gives: CDR3 DNA, CDR3 protein, J gene, V gene, clone size, D gene. D genes are given only for firm matches. Clone size is not always given. Where it is, it says once, few, many or a class for expanded clones.

CDR3nt: TGTGCCAGCAGCCGGGACAGGGGGCGCGTCGATGAGCAGTTCTTC
CDR3aa: CASSRDRGRVDEQFF
j_gene: TRBJ2-1
v_gene: TRBV7-6
abundance: few
d_gene: TRBD1

CDR3nt: TGTGCCAGCAGGAGCGCCAATGAGCAGTTCTTC
CDR3aa: CASRSANEQFF
j_gene: TRBJ2-1
v_gene: TRBV6-6
abundance: -
d_gene: -

CDR3nt: TGTGCCAGCAGTTTAGGGGACCGATACAATGAGCAGTTCTTC
CDR3aa: CASSLGDRYNEQFF
j_gene: TRBJ2-1
v_gene: TRBV12-3/TRBV12-4
abundance: many
d_gene: -

CDR3nt: TGCAGTGCTAGAGATGATTCCGGTGAGCAGTTCTTC
CDR3aa: CSARDDSGEQFF
j_gene: TRBJ2-1
v_gene: TRBV20-1
abundance: -
d_gene: -

CDR3nt: TGTGCCAGCAGCTCGCCCCAGGGACAGTTTTCTTACTCTGGGGCCAACGTCCTGACTTTC
CDR3aa: CASSSPQGQFSYSGANVLTF
j_gene: TRBJ2-6
v_gene: TRBV5-4
abundance: -
d_gene: TRBD1

CDR3nt: TGTGCCAGCAATCCTGGGGCTTACAATGAGCAGTTCTTC
CDR3aa: CASNPGAYNEQFF
j_gene: TRBJ2-1
v_gene: TRBV2
abundance: many
d_gene: -

CDR3nt: TGCGCCAGCAGCCAAGCCCATGGGGGGCACTCCAACAATGAGCAGTTCTTC
CDR3aa: CASSQAHGGHSNNEQFF
j_gene: TRBJ2-1
v_gene: TRBV4-1
abundance: few
d_gene: -

CDR3nt: TGCGCCAGCAGCTTGGCCGTTTTCATGAACAATGAGCAGTTCTTC
CDR3aa: CASSLAVFMNNEQFF
j_gene: TRBJ2-1
v_gene: TRBV5-1
abundance: many
d_gene: -

CDR3nt: TGTGCCAGCAGTCAGACCCGGGGGACGACTGAAGCTTTCTTT
CDR3aa: CASSQTRGTTEAFF
j_gene: TRBJ1-1
v_gene: TRBV14
abundance: many
d_gene: -

CDR3nt: TGTGCCAGCAGCGTCAAAAACATTCAGTACTTC
CDR3aa: CASSVKNIQYF
j_gene: TRBJ2-4
v_gene: TRBV5-4
abundance: -
d_gene: -

CDR3nt: TGTGCCAGCAGTCATAGCGGGGGTCACACAGATACGCAGTATTTT
CDR3aa: CASSHSGGHTDTQYF
j_gene: TRBJ2-3
v_gene: TRBV2
abundance: many
d_gene: TRBD2

CDR3nt: TGTGCCAGCAGTTTTCTTGGCGGGAGTATCTACGAGCAGTACTTC
CDR3aa: CASSFLGGSIYEQYF
j_gene: TRBJ2-7
v_gene: TRBV12-3/TRBV12-4
abundance: -
d_gene: TRBD2

CDR3nt: TGTGCCAGCACCCCCGGGTCTAGCGGGGGGGCCTTCCCCACAGATACGCAGTATTTT
CDR3aa: CASTPGSSGGAFPTDTQYF
j_gene: TRBJ2-3
v_gene: TRBV12-3/TRBV12-4
abundance: -
d_gene: TRBD2

CDR3nt: TGTGCCACCAGTCGACTAGCGGGTACCTACAATGAGCAGTTCTTC
CDR3aa: CATSRLAGTYNEQFF
j_gene: TRBJ2-1
v_gene: TRBV15
abundance: many
d_gene: TRBD2

CDR3nt: TGTGCCAGCAGCTTATTCCGGTCAGGGGGCGAGATAGATTCACCCCTCCACTTT
CDR3aa: CASSLFRSGGEIDSPLHF
j_gene: TRBJ1-6
v_gene: TRBV7-8
abundance: -
d_gene: TRBD1

CDR3nt: TGTGCCAGCAGTGGCCTGGGACAGGTGATCACAGATACGCAGTATTTT
CDR3aa: CASSGLGQVITDTQYF
j_gene: TRBJ2-3
v_gene: TRBV2
abundance: -
d_gene: TRBD1

CDR3nt: TGTGCCATCAGCGAGGGGGAGGGCAGGGCCTACGAGCAGTACTTC
CDR3aa: CAISEGEGRAYEQYF
j_gene: TRBJ2-7
v_gene: TRBV10-3
abundance: -
d_gene: -

CDR3nt: TGTGCCAGCAGTTTTGGTGCGGTACAGGGATCCTACGAGCAGTACTTC
CDR3aa: CASSFGAVQGSYEQYF
j_gene: TRBJ2-7
v_gene: TRBV28
abundance: -
d_gene: -

CDR3nt: TGTGCCATCAGCCTAGCGGGAGGGAAAAACAATGAGCAGTTCTTC
CDR3aa: CAISLAGGKNNEQFF
j_gene: TRBJ2-1
v_gene: TRBV10-3
abundance: few
d_gene: TRBD2

CDR3nt: TGTGCCAGCAGTTCAAGACAGGGGGATCAGCCCCAGCATTTT
CDR3aa: CASSSRQGDQPQHF
j_gene: TRBJ1-5
v_gene: TRBV2
abundance: many
d_gene: TRBD1

CDR3nt: TGTGCCAGCAGCGCCCAGACTAGCGGGAGGCAAGAGCAGTACTTC
CDR3aa: CASSAQTSGRQEQYF
j_gene: TRBJ2-7
v_gene: TRBV7-3
abundance: few
d_gene: TRBD2

CDR3nt: TGTGCCAGCAGCCCGACTAGCGGGGACCAAGAGACCCAGTACTTC
CDR3aa: CASSPTSGDQETQYF
j_gene: TRBJ2-5
v_gene: TRBV7-9
abundance: few
d_gene: TRBD2

CDR3nt: TGCAGTGCCCTGACAGGGGATAACAATCAGCCCCAGCATTTT
CDR3aa: CSALTGDNNQPQHF
j_gene: TRBJ1-5
v_gene: TRBV20-1
abundance: -
d_gene: TRBD1

CDR3nt: TGTGCCAGCAGCCAAGCGATCCGGGACAGGGGGATTGTCAACACCGGGGAGCTGTTTTTT
CDR3aa: CASSQAIRDRGIVNTGELFF
j_gene: TRBJ2-2
v_gene: TRBV3-1
abundance: -
d_gene: TRBD1

CDR3nt: TGCGCCAGCAGCTGGGTTGGGCAGGGTAACAATGAGCAGTTCTTC
CDR3aa: CASSWVGQGNNEQFF
j_gene: TRBJ2-1
v_gene: TRBV5-1
abundance: -
d_gene: -

CDR3nt: TGCAGTGCTAGATCCGGGACTAGCATCTACGAGCAGTACTTC
CDR3aa: CSARSGTSIYEQYF
j_gene: TRBJ2-7
v_gene: TRBV20-1
abundance: many
d_gene: TRBD2

CDR3nt: TGTGCCAGCAGCTCCGTGATGCTGGGGGGCGGGGAGCTGTTTTTT
CDR3aa: CASSSVMLGGGELFF
j_gene: TRBJ2-2
v_gene: TRBV5-5
abundance: many
d_gene: -

CDR3nt: TGTGCCAGCTCACCACGGGAAGAGGGGAATGAGCAGTTCTTC
CDR3aa: CASSPREEGNEQFF
j_gene: TRBJ2-1
v_gene: TRBV18
abundance: -
d_gene: -

CDR3nt: TGCGCCAGCAGCTTGGCCGCAGGGAGCACAGATACGCAGTATTTT
CDR3aa: CASSLAAGSTDTQYF
j_gene: TRBJ2-3
v_gene: TRBV5-1
abundance: many
d_gene: -

CDR3nt: TGTGCCAGCAGCGGGACTAGCGGGAGGAGGGACCCCTTCACAGATACGCAGTATTTT
CDR3aa: CASSGTSGRRDPFTDTQYF
j_gene: TRBJ2-3
v_gene: TRBV28
abundance: many
d_gene: TRBD2

CDR3nt: TGTGCCAGCAGCCCAATGGGGGGTAATTCACCCCTCCACTTT
CDR3aa: CASSPMGGNSPLHF
j_gene: TRBJ1-6
v_gene: TRBV14
abundance: few
d_gene: -

CDR3nt: TGTGCCAGCAGCCCTCGAGGGCAGGGGGACACCGGGGAGCTGTTTTTT
CDR3aa: CASSPRGQGDTGELFF
j_gene: TRBJ2-2
v_gene: TRBV3-1
abundance: many
d_gene: TRBD1

CDR3nt: TGCAGCGGGGCACCGGGGGGCTCCTACAATGAGCAGTTCTTC
CDR3aa: CSGAPGGSYNEQFF
j_gene: TRBJ2-1
v_gene: TRBV29-1
abundance: few
d_gene: TRBD2

CDR3nt: TGTGCCAGCAAAGACAGGGCCACTGAAGCTTTCTTT
CDR3aa: CASKDRATEAFF
j_gene: TRBJ1-1
v_gene: TRBV6-6
abundance: -
d_gene: TRBD1

CDR3nt: TGTGCCACCAGTGTTCCGACAGTTTACAATGAGCAGTTCTTC
CDR3aa: CATSVPTVYNEQFF
j_gene: TRBJ2-1
v_gene: TRBV15
abundance: few
d_gene: -

CDR3nt: TGTGCCAGCAGCTTGGTGACAGGGGGCGGTAGGGTGAACACTGAAGCTTTCTTT
CDR3aa: CASSLVTGGGRVNTEAFF
j_gene: TRBJ1-1
v_gene: TRBV5-5
abundance: -
d_gene: TRBD1

CDR3nt: TGTGCCAGCAGCCCCGCGGGGGCCAACTATGGCTACACCTTC
CDR3aa: CASSPAGANYGYTF
j_gene: TRBJ1-2
v_gene: TRBV7-8
abundance: few
d_gene: -

CDR3nt: TGCAGCGCAGGGACCTCACAGGATACGCAGTATTTT
CDR3aa: CSAGTSQDTQYF
j_gene: TRBJ2-3
v_gene: TRBV29-1
abundance: many
d_gene: -

CDR3nt: TGCAGCGTTGAGCCACGGACTAGCGGGAGGGGTGAGCAGTTCTTC
CDR3aa: CSVEPRTSGRGEQFF
j_gene: TRBJ2-1
v_gene: TRBV29-1
abundance: many
d_gene: TRBD2

CDR3nt: TGCGCCAGCAGCTTGGCCGGAGTTAGTGGGACATTCGGGGCCAACGTCCTGACTTTC
CDR3aa: CASSLAGVSGTFGANVLTF
j_gene: TRBJ2-6
v_gene: TRBV5-1
abundance: many
d_gene: -

CDR3nt: TGCAGTGCTAGAGACAGGGACGATACGCAGTATTTT
CDR3aa: CSARDRDDTQYF
j_gene: TRBJ2-3
v_gene: TRBV20-1
abundance: -
d_gene: -

CDR3nt: TGTGCCACCAGCAGGGACAGGGTAGGGGCCACAGATACGCAGTATTTT
CDR3aa: CATSRDRVGATDTQYF
j_gene: TRBJ2-3
v_gene: TRBV15
abundance: -
d_gene: TRBD1

CDR3nt: TGTGCCAGCAGCTTGGGGCGGGGGGGCCGTTTTAATGAGCAGTTCTTC
CDR3aa: CASSLGRGGRFNEQFF
j_gene: TRBJ2-1
v_gene: TRBV5-6
abundance: -
d_gene: TRBD2

CDR3nt: TGCGCCAGCAGCCAAGAGGGACGGACTAATGAAAAACTGTTTTTT
CDR3aa: CASSQEGRTNEKLFF
j_gene: TRBJ1-4
v_gene: TRBV4-1
abundance: many
d_gene: -

CDR3nt: TGTGCCAGCAGTTACAGGGCTGCGGCGTTCTACGAGCAGTACTTC
CDR3aa: CASSYRAAAFYEQYF
j_gene: TRBJ2-7
v_gene: TRBV6-5
abundance: few
d_gene: -

CDR3nt: TGCAGCTCGGTGGAGGGGGCCACAGATACGCAGTATTTT
CDR3aa: CSSVEGATDTQYF
j_gene: TRBJ2-3
v_gene: TRBV29-1
abundance: -
d_gene: -

CDR3nt: TGCGCCAGCAGCTTGGATCGCGCTAGCGGGAGCGGCGAGACCCAGTACTTC
CDR3aa: CASSLDRASGSGETQYF
j_gene: TRBJ2-5
v_gene: TRBV5-1
abundance: few
d_gene: TRBD2

CDR3nt: TGTGCCAGCAGTTACCCCCGTACCGGGGGCCCCTACGAGCAGTACTTC
CDR3aa: CASSYPRTGGPYEQYF
j_gene: TRBJ2-7
v_gene: TRBV12-3/TRBV12-4
abundance: few
d_gene: -

CDR3nt: TGTGCCAGCTCACCACAATCGTTAGCGGGGCAGGAGACCCAGTACTTC
CDR3aa: CASSPQSLAGQETQYF
j_gene: TRBJ2-5
v_gene: TRBV18
abundance: few
d_gene: TRBD2

CDR3nt: TGTGCCAGCAGGCTGAACTCGGCCACAGATACGCAGTATTTT
CDR3aa: CASRLNSATDTQYF
j_gene: TRBJ2-3
v_gene: TRBV12-3/TRBV12-4
abundance: few
d_gene: -

CDR3nt: TGTGCCAGCAGTTTATACCCCGTAGGAGAGCAGTACTTC
CDR3aa: CASSLYPVGEQYF
j_gene: TRBJ2-7
v_gene: TRBV12-3/TRBV12-4
abundance: many
d_gene: -

CDR3nt: TGTGCCAGCAGCGCGGGACCAGCCCAAACCTACAATGAGCAGTTCTTC
CDR3aa: CASSAGPAQTYNEQFF
j_gene: TRBJ2-1
v_gene: TRBV7-9
abundance: -
d_gene: -

CDR3nt: TGCGCCAGCAGCCAAGGTCTCCGGAGCACTGAAGCTTTCTTT
CDR3aa: CASSQGLRSTEAFF
j_gene: TRBJ1-1
v_gene: TRBV4-1
abundance: many
d_gene: -

CDR3nt: TGTGCCAGCAGTGCAACGACACCTGAGGCTTTCTTT
CDR3aa: CASSATTPEAFF
j_gene: TRBJ1-1
v_gene: TRBV6-1
abundance: -
d_gene: -

CDR3nt: TGTGCCATCAGTGAAGGGACAGGGGGCCGAGAGACCCAGTACTTC
CDR3aa: CAISEGTGGRETQYF
j_gene: TRBJ2-5
v_gene: TRBV10-3
abundance: many
d_gene: TRBD1